The T cell receptor beta chain described here comes from a study of CD8+ T cells in alopecia areata (dated by TCRdb to 2017 to 2018). Background on the whole study: In both human patients and the C3H/HeJ mouse model, the study applied high-throughput TCRbeta sequencing to look at T cell clonal expansion in alopecia areata. In humans, TCRbeta sequencing was performed on scalp tissue and on sorted CD4+ and CD8+ peripheral blood T cells from healthy controls and from patients with patchy or totalis/universalis alopecia areata. Scalp clonality was compared among normal scalp (n=4), patchy alopecia areata scalp (n=8), and alopecia totalis/universalis scalp (n=8). RNA was extracted with the PAXgene miRNA kit for fixed scalp, the miRNeasy kit for PBMCs, and the RNeasy kit for mouse skin. TCRbeta CDR3 regions were amplified by immunoSEQ multiplex PCR using 35 Vbeta forward and 13 Jbeta reverse primers.

As to this clone: There is no known antigen for this receptor. No base quality values were provided; no much bigger clone lies one nucleotide off.

Receptors were amplified or captured by the immunoSEQ multiplex PCR assay. For TCR sequencing, RNA was extracted from every sample and reverse transcribed into cDNA to serve as template. SuperScript III was used to make first-strand cDNA, primed with a 2:1 mix of oligo-dT and random hexamers. A synthetic immune receptor repertoire was used to measure amplification bias, and any remaining bias was corrected computationally. Per the original workflow: After raw reads were preprocessed to remove errors, the CDR3 was defined following IMGT conventions as running from the conserved cysteine to phenylalanine. Clonality was calculated as 1 minus Shannon entropy normalized by log2 of the number of productive unique TCRs. Scalp TCRbeta sequences were cross-referenced with sorted blood CD4 and CD8 repertoires so that the CD4 or CD8 identity of scalp clones could be inferred. The table was pulled from immuneACCESS by TCRdb, which kept in-frame rearrangements only. Such tables lose some clones; where checked, under half of the loss comes from unresolved V genes, and the rest has no known cause. V and J calls and clone size are as listed in that table; D and trimming were resolved from the DNA. In all, the sample holds approximately 29,000 clones, and about 74% of those were seen once. About 20% of the sample comes from the top ten.

Trimming at the junction amounts to 3 bases on V and 0 bases on J, and the germline ends lie 9 bases apart. Based on the germline V gene (reference sequence), the CDR1 and CDR2 sequences are MNHEY and SMNVEV. The CDR3 spans 14 residues, from the cysteine through the phenylalanine. Just the 42-base CDR3 DNA is kept, in frame starting at base 1. Peripheral blood and lesional scalp punch biopsies were obtained from patients with alopecia areata. PBMCs were isolated by density centrifugation and stained for CD3, CD4 and CD8, after which CD4+ and CD8+ T cells were sorted on a FACSAria. Alopecia areata patients who were not treated were recruited through a multicenter biomarker study. In five patients from the biomarker study, blood CD8+ T cells were sorted further into NKG2D-low and NKG2D-high fractions. General conclusions and limits of the study: Shared TCR sequences between patients were less evident than in mice, which may be partly attributable to HLA diversity in the patient population. Compared with normal scalp, lesional scalp had higher clonality and more expanded CD8+ clones, particularly in alopecia totalis/universalis, a pattern that suggests antigenic drive. Unlike mouse skin, where gammadelta T cells dominate, normal human skin contains resident alphabeta T cells that get sequenced too, which complicates analysis of the scalp TCR repertoire.

The chain uses TRBV27 and TRBJ2-7; the D gene remains uncertain. Sequencing was performed on NKG2D-low CD8+ T cells sorted from blood. Taken with the paper, the label for cell subset or site translates to: sorted CD8+ NKG2D-low blood T cells. The TCR was taken from a human donor with alopecia areata. The DNA sequence reads TGTGCCAGCAGTTTCGGGCTGCTCTCCTACGAGCAGTACTTC. The translation is CASSFGLLSYEQYF.